This T cell receptor beta chain was identified in a study of OX40 agonist ivuxolimab in advanced cancers. Overall study context: As their treatment, patients were administered ivuxolimab, an agonistic anti-OX40 (CD134) antibody.

The CDR3 length is 16 residues. CDR1 LNHDA and CDR2 SQIVND come from the germline V gene (reference sequence). The J segment lost 4 bases and the V segment lost 0 bases, leaving 5 bases of the junction unmatched. Libraries were prepared by immunoSEQ multiplex PCR; TCRdb keeps only in-frame clonotypes and omits some of them. This sample yields tens of thousands of clones, of which about nine tenths are seen a single time; under 10% belongs to the top ten. The TCR comes from an adult with an advanced solid tumor such as melanoma, head and neck, liver or kidney cancer. The chain combines TRBV19 with TRBJ2-4; 8 bases line up with TRBD1. Material: CD4+ or CD8+ T cells sorted from blood, obtained in a trial of the OX40 agonist ivuxolimab. CDR3 DNA: TGTGCCAGTAGTATAGATTCAGGGGGCGCAAAAAACATTCAGTACTTC. Its translation: CASSIDSGGAKNIQYF.